Listed here are 31 T cell receptor beta chains from one sample, sequenced in a study of blood T cell repertoires in COVID-19. Profiling relied on immunoSEQ multiplex PCR, and the TCRdb table lists in-frame clones only, not all of them. This sample yields fewer than 14,000 clones, of which around four fifths are seen a single time; roughly 13% belongs to the top ten. Source material: peripheral blood. These receptors all stem from a human donor in a cohort sampled during active COVID-19.

V is TRBV2 and J is TRBJ2-5; D is perhaps TRBD2 (5 bases). The V end lost 4 bases, the J end lost 2 bases, and 8 bases lay between the germline ends. The CDR3 totals 13 residues. Per the germline V gene, CDR1 is SNHLY and CDR2 is FYNNEI. The CDR3 loop is CASSVAGQETQYF. As DNA, the CDR3 is TGTGCCAGCAGTGTGGCGGGTCAAGAGACCCAGTACTTC.

By sample share, this clone is medium-sized. The V call is TRBV3-1 (or the pseudogene TRBV3-2), the J call TRBJ2-1; TRBD2 aligns across 7 bases. The CDR3 has 17 residues. Germline CDR1 LGHDT, CDR2 YNNKEL (reference sequence). With 1 base clipped from V and 5 bases from J, the junction kept 11 bases outside the gene matches. The CDR3 loop is CASSQGVRGGPDNEQFF. The CDR3 coding sequence is TGTGCCAGCAGCCAAGGCGTGAGGGGAGGGCCTGACAATGAGCAGTTCTTC.

This clone was seen just once. In DNA form, the CDR3 reads TGTGCGCGGGTGGGACGGGACAGGGGATTTTTTGAGCAGTTCTTC. Protein product: CARVGRDRGFFEQFF. The chain is built from TRBV2 and TRBJ2-1, with 10 bases matching TRBD1. The germline gives CDR1 SNHLY, CDR2 FYNNEI. The CDR3 runs to 15 residues.

This chain uses TRBV19 with TRBJ2-1; D perhaps matches TRBD2 (6 bases). V gave up 4 bases and J gave up 5 bases, with 12 bases separating them. This CDR3 is built from 14 residues. Germline V gene lookup returns CDR1 LNHDA and CDR2 SQIVND (reference sequence). The CDR3 DNA is TGTGCCAGTAGTACCGGGACTGCAAACAATGAGCAGTTCTTC. Protein: CASSTGTANNEQFF. The whole variable domain, filled in from reference TRBV19 and TRBJ2-1, reads DGGITQSPKYLFRKEGQNVTLSCEQNLNHDAMYWYRQDPGQGLRLIYYSQIVNDFQKGDIAEGYSVSREKKESFPLTVTSAQKNPTAFYLCASSTGTANNEQFFGPGTRLTVL.

The chain employs TRBV30 and TRBJ2-2; no reliable D call. The CDR3 extends over 13 amino acids. Deletions cut 0 bases from V and 6 bases from J, with 8 bases between. In germline, CDR1 is GTSNPN, CDR2 SVGIG (reference sequence). The CDR3 protein is CAWSVLRSGELFF. In DNA form, the CDR3 reads TGTGCCTGGAGTGTACTACGGTCCGGGGAGCTGTTTTTT.

The V gene is TRBV5-5, the J gene TRBJ2-3; TRBD1 matches 9 bases. The CDR3 is made up of 14 amino acids. V trimming: 4 bases; J trimming: 3 bases; junction bases outside the gene matches: 3. Germline assignment: CDR1 SGHKS and CDR2 YYEKEE (reference sequence). This CDR3 is CASSLDRGTDTQYF. CDR3 coding DNA: TGTGCCAGCAGCCTTGACAGGGGGACAGATACGCAGTATTTT.

The V gene is TRBV7-9, the J gene TRBJ1-5, with 10 positions matching TRBD1. Unmatched junction bases numbered 5, after V lost 5 bases and J lost 7 bases. Germline lookup yields CDR1 SEHNR and CDR2 FQNEAQ (reference sequence). CDR3 length equals 14 residues. DNA for the CDR3: TGTGCCAGCAGCCGACAGGGGGCGGGACAGCCCCAGCATTTT. Amino acids: CASSRQGAGQPQHF. The entire variable domain, with the rest obtained from reference TRBV7-9 and TRBJ1-5, is as follows: DTGVSQNPRHKITKRGQNVTFRCDPISEHNRLYWYRQTLGQGPEFLTYFQNEAQLEKSRLLSDRFSAERPKGSFSTLEIQRTEQGDSAMYLCASSRQGAGQPQHFGDGTRLSIL.

The V gene is TRBV11-2, the J gene TRBJ2-5; 15 bases match TRBD2. This CDR3 has 16 amino acids. With V trimmed by 5 bases and J by 5 bases, 6 bases remained unmatched. The germline V gene encodes CDR1 SGHAT and CDR2 FQNNGV. The DNA of the CDR3 is TGTGCCAGCAGCGGACTAGCGGGAGGGCCCGGGGAGACCCAGTACTTC. Residues: CASSGLAGGPGETQYF.

The rearrangement links TRBV6-5 to TRBJ1-1; D unclear. The ends were cut back, 5 bases at V and 7 bases at J, with 11 bases in the middle. This CDR3 has 12 amino acids. In germline, CDR1 is MNHEY, CDR2 SVGAGI. The CDR3, as DNA: TGTGCCAGCAGTCATGGACGGGATGAAGCTTTCTTT. It translates to CASSHGRDEAFF.

This rearrangement joins TRBV7-2 to TRBJ2-1; the D is unclear. Trimming took off 1 base at V and 7 bases at J, with 14 bases between the two ends. CDR1 is SGHTA and CDR2 is FQGNSA in the germline V gene. The CDR3 runs to 15 residues. Here the CDR3 reads CASSLGSGWRNEQFF. CDR3 DNA sequence: TGTGCCAGCAGCTTAGGGTCCGGCTGGAGAAATGAGCAGTTCTTC.

In its sample, this clone was seen a few times. The chain has TRBV15 and TRBJ2-7; TRBD2 is a possible D gene (6 bases). Looked up from germline, CDR1 is LNHNV and CDR2 is YYDKDF (reference sequence). Trimming removed 1 base from V and 0 bases from J, with 7 bases in between. CDR3 length: 14 residues. Written as DNA, the CDR3 is TGTGCCACCAGCAGAGCGGGAGCCTCCTACGAGCAGTACTTC. Protein sequence: CATSRAGASYEQYF.

The CDR3 nucleotides read TGTGCCAGCAGCAAGGGACACCAAATCTACGAGCAGTACTTC. This translates into CASSKGHQIYEQYF. This sequence joins TRBV21-1 and TRBJ2-7; whether TRBD1, the table's D call, matches the DNA was not checked. TRBV21-1 is recorded as a pseudogene. The CDR3 contains 14 residues.

V usage is TRBV18 and J usage is TRBJ2-1; D might be TRBD1 (6 bases). The CDR3 covers 17 residues. The germline V gene has CDR1 KGHSH and CDR2 LQKENI. The V gene lost 3 bases and the J gene lost 1 base, with 16 bases spanning the gap. CDR3 in amino acids: CASSPTFRQESYNEQFF. The CDR3 bases are TGTGCCAGCTCACCCACTTTCCGACAGGAATCCTACAATGAGCAGTTCTTC.

This clone was counted once. This chain connects TRBV6-5 to TRBJ2-5; D uncertain. From germline, CDR1 is MNHEY and CDR2 SVGAGI. V shed 7 bases and J shed 4 bases, with 7 bases lying between them. This CDR3 contains 11 residues. The CDR3 loop reads CASTLVETQYF. DNA of the CDR3: TGTGCCAGCACCCTAGTAGAGACCCAGTACTTC.

The chain recombines TRBV7-7 with TRBJ2-5; D perhaps matches TRBD2 (5 bases). This CDR3 region has 15 residues. V was clipped by 1 base and J by 1 base, with 10 bases between them. Germline CDR1 reads SSHAT; CDR2 reads FNYEAQ (reference sequence). DNA for the CDR3: TGTGCCAGCAGCTTAGGAGGGAACCTCCAAGAGACCCAGTACTTC. Translating gives CASSLGGNLQETQYF.

This chain uses TRBV29-1 with TRBJ2-7; TRBD2 aligns across 8 bases. J gave up 0 bases and V 4 bases, and 5 bases lay outside the gene matches. CDR3 size: 14 residues. Per the germline V gene, CDR1 is SQVTM and CDR2 is ANQGSEA. Here the CDR3 reads CSVVISGISYEQYF. The CDR3 DNA reads TGCAGCGTTGTTATTAGCGGGATCTCCTACGAGCAGTACTTC.

This clone has a single count. The chain recombines TRBV5-4 with TRBJ1-1; TRBD1 agrees at 8 bases. V lost 4 bases, J lost 3 bases, and 2 bases stayed unmatched. This CDR3 is 13 amino acids long. CDR1 SGHNT and CDR2 YYREEE come from the germline V gene (reference sequence). The CDR3 coding sequence is TGTGCCAGCAGCAGGACAGGGTACACTGAAGCTTTCTTT. It is translated as CASSRTGYTEAFF.

The chain carries TRBV15 and TRBJ2-5; tentatively, D is TRBD2 (6 bases). Germline CDR1 is LNHNV and CDR2 is YYDKDF (reference sequence). Trimming took off 1 base at V and 2 bases at J, with 11 bases between the two ends. CDR3 length: 15 amino acids. CDR3 loop: CATSRGRDLQETQYF. DNA of the CDR3: TGTGCCACCAGCAGAGGCCGGGACTTACAAGAGACCCAGTACTTC.

This clone was counted only a few times. The V gene is TRBV30, the J gene TRBJ2-2; D unresolved. The V end was cut by 0 bases, the J end by 2 bases, with 4 bases between. The CDR3 runs 13 residues. Germline V gene data show CDR1 as GTSNPN and CDR2 as SVGIG (reference sequence). This chain's CDR3 is CAWSVVNTGELFF. The CDR3 nucleotides are TGTGCCTGGAGTGTCGTTAACACCGGGGAGCTGTTTTTT.

This rearrangement joins TRBV5-6 to TRBJ1-1, with D possibly being TRBD1 (6 bases). V shed 0 bases and J shed 4 bases, with 10 bases lying between them. Germline-derived CDR1 and CDR2 are SGHDT and YYEEEE. The CDR3 sequence is 14 residues long. The CDR3 nucleotides read TGTGCCAGCAGCTTGGGGGGGCCGGTCACTGAAGCTTTCTTT. This translates into CASSLGGPVTEAFF.

This chain connects TRBV20-1 to TRBJ2-3; 11 positions match TRBD1. Germline V gene lookup returns CDR1 DFQATT and CDR2 SNEGSKA (reference sequence). With 3 bases clipped from V and 3 bases from J, the junction kept 2 bases outside the gene matches. The CDR3 length is 14 residues. The CDR3: CSASGTGGTDTQYF. The CDR3 DNA reads TGCAGTGCTAGTGGGACAGGGGGAACAGATACGCAGTATTTT.

V is TRBV24-1 and J is TRBJ2-2, with 7 bases lining up with TRBD2. V lost 9 bases to trimming and J lost 0 bases; unmatched junction nucleotides: 3. From germline, CDR1 is KGHDR and CDR2 SFDVKD. The CDR3 loop spans 14 amino acids. In DNA, the CDR3 is TGTGCCACCGGGGACTACCCGAACACCGGGGAGCTGTTTTTT. Amino acids: CATGDYPNTGELFF.

This chain connects TRBV6-5 to TRBJ1-1; 8 positions agree with TRBD1. J gave up 5 bases and V 6 bases, and 8 bases lay outside the gene matches. The CDR3 has 14 residues. Germline CDR1 reads MNHEY; CDR2 reads SVGAGI. The CDR3: CASRMDRAGTEAFF. CDR3 nucleotides: TGTGCCAGCAGAATGGACAGGGCGGGGACTGAAGCTTTCTTT.

This chain uses TRBV3-1 (or the pseudogene TRBV3-2) with TRBJ2-3; TRBD2 might be the D (6 bases). Germline V CDR1 and CDR2: LGHDT, YNNKEL (reference sequence). V was clipped by 6 bases and J by 0 bases, with 10 bases between them. There are 14 residues in the CDR3. DNA of the CDR3: TGTGCCAGCAGTCCCGGGACTAGCACAGATACGCAGTATTTT. This encodes CASSPGTSTDTQYF.

The chain carries TRBV20-1 and TRBJ2-1; D gene ambiguous. Per germline, CDR1 DFQATT and CDR2 SNEGSKA (reference sequence). Trimming took off 6 bases at V and 10 bases at J, with 10 bases between the two ends. This CDR3 is 10 amino acids long. CDR3 sequence (DNA): TGCAGTGCCCTGACTCGGGAGCAGTTCTTC. Protein product: CSALTREQFF.

In this sample, this clone turned up once. V gene TRBV6-5 combines with J gene TRBJ2-7; 8 bases match TRBD2. This CDR3 contains 14 residues. The J segment lost 0 bases and the V segment lost 7 bases, leaving 5 bases of the junction unmatched. CDR1 is MNHEY, CDR2 SVGAGI, per germline. The CDR3 protein is CASNRAGASYEQYF. As DNA, the CDR3 is TGTGCCAGCAATCGAGCGGGAGCCTCCTACGAGCAGTACTTC.

The chain recombines TRBV6-6 with TRBJ1-2; 7 bases match TRBD1. The CDR3 runs to 16 residues. Per germline, CDR1 MNHNY and CDR2 SVGAGI (reference sequence). J was trimmed by 4 bases and V by 5 bases; bases with no gene match: 13. CDR3 in DNA: TGTGCCAGCAGTCAGAGCCAAGGGGGCGCTTCCTATGGCTACACCTTC. Translation gives CASSQSQGGASYGYTF.

This rearrangement joins TRBV18 to TRBJ2-7; TRBD2 aligns across 9 bases. This CDR3 contains 14 residues. After removal of 8 bases from V and 2 bases from J, the junction contained 7 bases not matched to a gene. The germline gives CDR1 KGHSH, CDR2 LQKENI. The CDR3 DNA reads as TGTGCCAGCGTACCGACTAGCGGAACCTACGAGCAGTACTTC. This encodes CASVPTSGTYEQYF.

This clone was seen just once. The chain combines TRBV4-1 with TRBJ2-5, with TRBD1 matching over 7 bases. The V segment lost 4 bases and the J segment 5 bases; nucleotides outside the gene matches: 4. This CDR3 contains 13 residues. Germline loops: CDR1 MGHRA, CDR2 YSYEKL. The CDR3 DNA sequence: TGCGCCAGCAGCCGAGGGGGCGTGGAGACCCAGTACTTC. It specifies CASSRGGVETQYF.

V usage is TRBV14 and J usage is TRBJ2-1; 11 nucleotides agree with TRBD2. CDR3 length equals 16 residues. The V segment lost 2 bases and the J segment 7 bases; nucleotides outside the gene matches: 7. Per germline, CDR1 SGHDN and CDR2 FVKESK. The CDR3 is CASSQRLAGIVNEQFF. CDR3 DNA sequence: TGTGCCAGCAGCCAACGACTAGCGGGAATAGTAAATGAGCAGTTCTTC.

The chain has TRBV5-1 and TRBJ1-5; a possible D gene is TRBD1 (6 bases). Germline-derived CDR1 and CDR2 are SGHRS and YFSETQ. V was pared by 1 base and J by 2 bases, with 10 bases between. CDR3 length equals 15 residues. The CDR3 spells CASSLFPGGNQPQHF. In nucleotides, the CDR3 is TGCGCCAGCAGCTTGTTTCCAGGGGGCAATCAGCCCCAGCATTTT.